The 13 T cell receptor beta chains in this list originate from one sample, sequenced in a study of beta chain features in type 1 diabetes. Overall study results and limits: TCRB CDR3 length was moderately but significantly reduced in all four CD4+ subsets of Type 1 diabetes patients.

Their antigen targets remain unknown. Expressed TCRB transcripts were sequenced because the isolated RNA had all been reverse transcribed beforehand. The table came from immunoSEQ multiplex PCR; TCRdb's copy has only in-frame clones and leaves some out. Of hundreds of thousands of clones in the sample, 10% to 15% are singletons; the top ten hold approximately 0.02%. The sequenced sample consisted of naive CD4+ T cells from blood. Receptor source: a man aged 18 to 30 with type 1 diabetes.

This clone was counted between two and nine times. One end of the junction is discordant with germline, which a read error may explain. This chain uses TRBV10-3 with TRBJ2-7, with 12 bases matching TRBD2. The CDR3 is 13 amino acids. Germline-derived CDR1 and CDR2 are ENHRY and SYGVKD. The CDR3 loop is CAIRYQRTSGDPF. The DNA of the CDR3 is TGTGCCATCAGGTACCAACGGACTAGCGGGGATCCATTC.

The chain couples TRBV30 to TRBJ2-7; D ambiguous. The CDR3 totals 12 residues. V shed 1 base and J shed 3 bases, with 7 bases lying between them. Per germline, CDR1 GTSNPN and CDR2 SVGIG (reference sequence). The CDR3 DNA reads TGTGCCTGGAGTGGGTGGAGCTACGAGCAGTACTTC. Its translation: CAWSGWSYEQYF. The entire variable domain, with the rest obtained from reference TRBV30 and TRBJ2-7, is as follows: SQTIHQWPATLVQPVGSPLSLECTVEGTSNPNLYWYRQAAGRGLQLLFYSVGIGQISSEVPQNLSASRPQDRQFILSSKKLLLSDSGFYLCAWSGWSYEQYFGPGTRLTVT.

The CDR3 DNA is TGCAGCATACTCCGGGGGGAAAAACTGTTTTTT. Residues: CSILRGEKLFF. This rearrangement joins TRBV29-1 to TRBJ1-4, with a weak D call TRBD1 (5 bases). Looked up from germline, CDR1 is SQVTM and CDR2 is ANQGSEA. The CDR3 contains 11 residues. V was trimmed by 8 bases and J by 8 bases, leaving 12 bases between them.

This clone was observed a few times. The rearrangement uses TRBV2 and TRBJ1-6; TRBD1 matches at 10 bases. The germline gives CDR1 SNHLY, CDR2 FYNNEI. Trimming at V came to 5 bases and at J to 9 bases, leaving 7 bases not matched to a gene. This CDR3 region has 15 residues. The CDR3 bases are TGTGCCAGCAGTAAACCCCGGACAGGGGGTTCACCCCTCCACTTT. Protein sequence: CASSKPRTGGSPLHF. The full variable domain, completed using reference TRBV2 and TRBJ1-6, is EPEVTQTPSHQVTQMGQEVILRCVPISNHLYFYWYRQILGQKVEFLVSFYNNEISEKSEIFDDQFSVERPDGSNFTLKIRSTKLEDSAMYFCASSKPRTGGSPLHFGNGTRLTVT.

This clone has just a few counts. The V gene is TRBV11-2, the J gene TRBJ2-3; maybe TRBD2 (6 bases). Germline assignment: CDR1 SGHAT and CDR2 FQNNGV. The germline V and J ends were trimmed by 1 base and 6 bases, with 14 bases remaining between them. The CDR3 consists of 15 residues. The DNA for the CDR3 is TGTGCCAGCAGCTTAGCCACAGGAGGGACGGATACGCAGTATTTT. This translates into CASSLATGGTDTQYF.

The chain has TRBV5-4 and TRBJ2-1, with a tentative D call TRBD1 (8 bases). Germline CDR1 reads SGHNT; CDR2 reads YYREEE (reference sequence). The V gene lost 4 bases and the J gene lost 7 bases, with 21 bases spanning the gap. CDR3 length equals 16 residues. The CDR3 DNA is TGTGCCAGCAGCCCTCCCTCGGACAGGGAGGGAAATGAGCAGTTCTTC. Translation gives CASSPPSDREGNEQFF.

The chain combines TRBV30 with TRBJ2-7, with 10 positions matching TRBD1. J lost 6 bases, V lost 3 bases, and 8 bases had no gene match. The CDR3 is 14 amino acids. Germline lookup yields CDR1 GTSNPN and CDR2 SVGIG (reference sequence). CDR3 sequence (DNA): TGTGCCTGGAGACCGGGACAGGGGCGTGTCGAGCAGTACTTC. Amino acids: CAWRPGQGRVEQYF.

This clone was counted only a few times. The J gene is TRBJ1-1, the V gene TRBV25-1; D gene ambiguous. Germline CDR1 is MGHDK and CDR2 is SYGVNS. Trimming took off 1 base at V and 4 bases at J, with 7 bases between the two ends. The CDR3 sequence is 13 residues long. The CDR3 reads CASSESLGTEAFF. The CDR3 DNA reads as TGTGCCAGCAGTGAATCCCTGGGCACTGAAGCTTTCTTT.

The chain recombines TRBV19 with TRBJ2-2; TRBD1 matches 9 bases. The CDR3 loop spans 15 amino acids. V shed 7 bases and J 4 bases; nucleotides not matched to a gene: 7. Germline-derived CDR1 and CDR2 are LNHDA and SQIVND (reference sequence). Here the CDR3 DNA reads TGTGCCAGTACGAGGGACAGGGTGGCCACCGGGGAGCTGTTTTTT. Protein: CASTRDRVATGELFF.

This sequence joins TRBV7-6 and TRBJ1-1, with 8 bases that match TRBD1. Unmatched junction bases numbered 3, after V lost 5 bases and J lost 1 base. Germline assignment: CDR1 SGHVS and CDR2 FNYEAQ. The CDR3 has 14 amino acids. The CDR3 DNA is TGTGCCAGCAGCGTGGACAGGGAGAACACTGAAGCTTTCTTT. Translating it yields CASSVDRENTEAFF. Based on the CDR3 plus reference TRBV7-6 and TRBJ1-1, the full variable domain is GAGVSQSPRYKVTKRGQDVALRCDPISGHVSLYWYRQALGQGPEFLTYFNYEAQQDKSGLPNDRFSAERPEGSISTLTIQRTEQRDSAMYRCASSVDRENTEAFFGQGTRLTVV.

This chain uses TRBV19 with TRBJ2-7, with TRBD1 as a possible D gene (6 bases). The CDR3 has 14 amino acids. Germline V gene data show CDR1 as LNHDA and CDR2 as SQIVND (reference sequence). Between the trimmed V and J ends, which lost 7 bases and 2 bases, there was a span of 15 bases. This CDR3 reads CASTRQVGAYEQYF. The CDR3 nucleotides are TGTGCCAGTACCCGACAGGTTGGGGCCTACGAGCAGTACTTC.

V usage is TRBV7-2 and J usage is TRBJ1-1, with TRBD1 matching 11 bases. Looked up from germline, CDR1 is SGHTA and CDR2 is FQGNSA. The CDR3 is 16 amino acids. V gave up 1 base and J gave up 6 bases; unmatched junction bases: 7. CDR3 nucleotide sequence: TGTGCCAGCAGCTTAGGGACAGGGGGCTTGGTGGCTGAAGCTTTCTTT. It encodes CASSLGTGGLVAEAFF.

About this clone: This same CDR3 is encoded by further DNA sequences in the sample. The rearrangement links TRBV30 to TRBJ1-2; 10 bases align to TRBD1. This CDR3 region has 13 residues. Trimming cost V 2 bases and J 6 bases; bases outside gene matches: 3. The germline V gene encodes CDR1 GTSNPN and CDR2 SVGIG (reference sequence). CDR3 DNA: TGTGCCTGGAGTACCGGGACAGGGGATGGCTACACCTTC. Its protein product is CAWSTGTGDGYTF.